This TCR beta chain was sequenced in a study of Graves' ophthalmopathy and Graves' hyperthyroidism. Findings of the study overall: As the model predicted ophthalmopathy progression, it achieved a sensitivity of 70% to 71% and a specificity of about 78%.

Using RNA transcripts, the TCR beta CDR3 regions were amplified. RT-PCR in the first round used HTBI primers; a second-round multiplex PCR followed. TCRdb analysed the multiplex PCR reads with MiXCR anew, one entry per CDR3 protein. The sample yields around 590,000 distinct CDR3 sequences, under 45% seen once. Worth noting for this clonotype: Its target is unknown. This could be a read error, since a much larger clone is one nucleotide away.

The CDR3 spans 13 residues. Germline loops: CDR1 ENHRY, CDR2 SYGVKD. Trimming took 6 bases from V and 7 from J; bases not matched to a gene: 6. This receptor was taken from an adult man with Graves' hyperthyroidism. The chain couples TRBV10-3 to TRBJ1-2; 9 bases line up with TRBD1. Sequenced material: peripheral blood or thyroid tissue (not recorded which). DNA of the CDR3: TGTGCCATCAGCCAGGACAGGGGATTTGGCTACACCTTC. It yields the protein CAISQDRGFGYTF.